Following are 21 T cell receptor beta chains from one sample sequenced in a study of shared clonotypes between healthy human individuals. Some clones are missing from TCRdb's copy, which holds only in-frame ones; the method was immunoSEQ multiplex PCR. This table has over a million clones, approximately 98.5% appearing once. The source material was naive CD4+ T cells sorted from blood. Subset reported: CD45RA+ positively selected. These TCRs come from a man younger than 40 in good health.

The CDR3 DNA follows: TGTGCCAGCAGTGAATTGGGCCGGGGGCGTCTGGAGACCCAGTACTTC. This sequence encodes CASSELGRGRLETQYF. This chain links TRBV25-1 with TRBJ2-5; D tentatively reads TRBD1 or TRBD2 (6 bases each). Per the germline V gene, CDR1 is MGHDK and CDR2 is SYGVNS. Between the trimmed V and J ends, which lost 1 base and 5 bases, there was a span of 17 bases. The CDR3 runs to 16 residues. The whole variable domain, remainder taken from reference TRBV25-1 and TRBJ2-5, is EADIYQTPRYLVIGTGKKITLECSQTMGHDKMYWYQQDPGMELHLIHYSYGVNSTEKGDLSSESTVSRIRTEHFPLTLESARPSHTSQYLCASSELGRGRLETQYFGPGTRLLVL.

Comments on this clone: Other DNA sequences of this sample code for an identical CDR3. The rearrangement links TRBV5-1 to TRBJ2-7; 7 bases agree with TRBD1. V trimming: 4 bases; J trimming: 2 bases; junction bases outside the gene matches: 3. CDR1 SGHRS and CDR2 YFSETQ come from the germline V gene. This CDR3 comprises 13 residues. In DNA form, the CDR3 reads TGCGCCAGCAGCCCCGACAGGGCCTACGAGCAGTACTTC. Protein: CASSPDRAYEQYF.

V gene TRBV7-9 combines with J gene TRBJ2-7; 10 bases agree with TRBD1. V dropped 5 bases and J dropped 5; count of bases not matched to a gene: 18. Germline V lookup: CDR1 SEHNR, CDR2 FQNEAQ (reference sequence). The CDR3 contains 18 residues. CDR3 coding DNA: TGTGCCAGCAGCCTATTTGGGTATCGGGACAGGGGTTTCAACGAGCAGTACTTC. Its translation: CASSLFGYRDRGFNEQYF.

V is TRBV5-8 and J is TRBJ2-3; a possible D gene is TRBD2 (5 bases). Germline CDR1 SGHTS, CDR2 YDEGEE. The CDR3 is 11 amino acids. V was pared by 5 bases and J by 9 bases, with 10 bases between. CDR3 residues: CASSLTGTQYF. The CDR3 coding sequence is TGTGCCAGCAGTCTGACGGGAACGCAGTATTTT.

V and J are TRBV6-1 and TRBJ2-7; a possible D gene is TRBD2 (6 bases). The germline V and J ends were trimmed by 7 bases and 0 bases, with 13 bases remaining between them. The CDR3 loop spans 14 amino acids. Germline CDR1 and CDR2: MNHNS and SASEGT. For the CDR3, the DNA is TGTGCCAGCACTCTGACTAGATCCTCCTACGAGCAGTACTTC. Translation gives CASTLTRSSYEQYF.

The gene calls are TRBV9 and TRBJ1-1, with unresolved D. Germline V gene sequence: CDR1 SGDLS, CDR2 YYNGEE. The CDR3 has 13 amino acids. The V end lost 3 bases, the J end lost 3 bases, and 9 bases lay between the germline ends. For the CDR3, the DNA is TGTGCCAGCAGCGACACGGGCGACACTGAAGCTTTCTTT. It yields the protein CASSDTGDTEAFF.

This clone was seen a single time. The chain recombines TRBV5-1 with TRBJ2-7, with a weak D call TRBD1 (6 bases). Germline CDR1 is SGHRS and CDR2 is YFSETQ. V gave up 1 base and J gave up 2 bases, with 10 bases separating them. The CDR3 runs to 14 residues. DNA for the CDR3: TGCGCCAGCAGCTTGAGGGGGAACACCTACGAGCAGTACTTC. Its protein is CASSLRGNTYEQYF.

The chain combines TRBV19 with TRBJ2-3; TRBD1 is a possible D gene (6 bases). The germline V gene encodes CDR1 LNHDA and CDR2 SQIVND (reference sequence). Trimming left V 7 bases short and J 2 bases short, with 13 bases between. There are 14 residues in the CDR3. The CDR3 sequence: CASIPTGITDTQYF. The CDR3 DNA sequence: TGTGCCAGTATCCCCACAGGGATCACAGATACGCAGTATTTT.

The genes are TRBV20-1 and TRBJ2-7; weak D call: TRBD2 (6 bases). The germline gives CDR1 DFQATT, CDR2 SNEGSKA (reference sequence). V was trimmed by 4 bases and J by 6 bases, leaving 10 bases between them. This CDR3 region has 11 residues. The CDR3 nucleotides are TGCAGTGCTATGGGGGGAGGCGAGCAGTACTTC. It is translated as CSAMGGGEQYF.

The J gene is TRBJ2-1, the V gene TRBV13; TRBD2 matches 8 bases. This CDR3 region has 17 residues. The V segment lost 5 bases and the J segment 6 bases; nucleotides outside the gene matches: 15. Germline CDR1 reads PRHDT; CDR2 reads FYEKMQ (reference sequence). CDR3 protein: CASSPKVRLAGSNEQFF. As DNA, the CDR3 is TGTGCCAGCAGCCCAAAGGTTAGGCTAGCGGGTAGCAATGAGCAGTTCTTC.

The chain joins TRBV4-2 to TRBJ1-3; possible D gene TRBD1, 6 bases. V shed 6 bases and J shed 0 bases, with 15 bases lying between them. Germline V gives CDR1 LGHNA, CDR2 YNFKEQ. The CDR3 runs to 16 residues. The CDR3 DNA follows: TGTGCCAGCAGTTCCGGACAGCCAAACTCTGGAAACACCATATATTTT. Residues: CASSSGQPNSGNTIYF.

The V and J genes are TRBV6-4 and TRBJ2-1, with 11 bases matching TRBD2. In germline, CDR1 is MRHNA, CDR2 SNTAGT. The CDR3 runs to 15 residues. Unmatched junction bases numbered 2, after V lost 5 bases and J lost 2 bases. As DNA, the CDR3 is TGTGCCAGCAGTCCGGGACTAGCGGCCTACAATGAGCAGTTCTTC. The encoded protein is CASSPGLAAYNEQFF.

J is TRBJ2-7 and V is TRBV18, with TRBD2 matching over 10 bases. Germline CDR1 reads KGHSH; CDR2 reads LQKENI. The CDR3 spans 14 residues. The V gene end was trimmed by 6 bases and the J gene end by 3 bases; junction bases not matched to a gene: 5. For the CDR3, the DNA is TGTGCCAGCTCGGTGACTAGCGGGTACTACGAGCAGTACTTC. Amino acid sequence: CASSVTSGYYEQYF.

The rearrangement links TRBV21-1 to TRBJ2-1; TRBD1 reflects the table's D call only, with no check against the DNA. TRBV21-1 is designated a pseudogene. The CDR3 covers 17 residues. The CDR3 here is CASSKVGATGEYNEQFF. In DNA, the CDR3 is TGTGCCAGCAGCAAAGTGGGGGCAACAGGGGAATACAATGAGCAGTTCTTC.

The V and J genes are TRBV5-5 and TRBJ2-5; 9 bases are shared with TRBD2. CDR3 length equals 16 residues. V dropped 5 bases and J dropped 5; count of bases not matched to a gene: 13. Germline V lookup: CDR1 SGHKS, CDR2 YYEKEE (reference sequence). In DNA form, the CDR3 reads TGTGCCAGCAGGATAGAGAGCGGGAGGTTACGGGAGACCCAGTACTTC. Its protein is CASRIESGRLRETQYF.

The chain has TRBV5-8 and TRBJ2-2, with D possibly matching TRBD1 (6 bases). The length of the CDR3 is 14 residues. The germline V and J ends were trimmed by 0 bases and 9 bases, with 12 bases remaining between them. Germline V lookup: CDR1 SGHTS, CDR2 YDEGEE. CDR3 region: CASSLAGVWRELFF. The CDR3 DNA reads TGTGCCAGCAGCTTGGCAGGGGTTTGGAGGGAGCTGTTTTTT. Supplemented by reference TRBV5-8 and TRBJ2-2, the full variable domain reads EAGVTQSPTHLIKTRGQQATLRCSPISGHTSVYWYQQALGLGLQFLLWYDEGEERNRGNFPPRFSGRQFPNYSSELNVNALELEDSALYLCASSLAGVWRELFFGEGSRLTVL.

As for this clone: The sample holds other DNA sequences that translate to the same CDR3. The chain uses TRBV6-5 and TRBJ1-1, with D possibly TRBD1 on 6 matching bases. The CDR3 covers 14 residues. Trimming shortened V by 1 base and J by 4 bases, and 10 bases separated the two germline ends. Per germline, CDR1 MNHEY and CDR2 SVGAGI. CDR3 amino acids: CASSYLGGGTEAFF. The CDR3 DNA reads TGTGCCAGCAGTTACTTGGGGGGCGGCACTGAAGCTTTCTTT.

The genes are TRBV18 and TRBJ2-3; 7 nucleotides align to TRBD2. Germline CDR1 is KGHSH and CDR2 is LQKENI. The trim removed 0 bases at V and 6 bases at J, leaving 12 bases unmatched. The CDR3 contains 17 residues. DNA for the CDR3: TGTGCCAGCTCACCACCGCGACCGGGGAGCGGGGCTGATACGCAGTATTTT. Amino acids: CASSPPRPGSGADTQYF.

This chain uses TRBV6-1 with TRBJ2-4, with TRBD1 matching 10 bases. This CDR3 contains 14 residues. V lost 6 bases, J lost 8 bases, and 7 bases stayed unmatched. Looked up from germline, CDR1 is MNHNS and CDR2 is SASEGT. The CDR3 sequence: CASSLDRGVHIQYF. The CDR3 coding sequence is TGTGCCAGCAGCCTGGACAGGGGGGTCCACATTCAGTACTTC.

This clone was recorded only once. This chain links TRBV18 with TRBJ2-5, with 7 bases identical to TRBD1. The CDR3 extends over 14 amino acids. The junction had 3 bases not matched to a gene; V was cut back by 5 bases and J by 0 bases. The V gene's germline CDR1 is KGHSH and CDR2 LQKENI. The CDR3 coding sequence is TGTGCCAGCTCAAAGGGACAGAACCAAGAGACCCAGTACTTC. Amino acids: CASSKGQNQETQYF.

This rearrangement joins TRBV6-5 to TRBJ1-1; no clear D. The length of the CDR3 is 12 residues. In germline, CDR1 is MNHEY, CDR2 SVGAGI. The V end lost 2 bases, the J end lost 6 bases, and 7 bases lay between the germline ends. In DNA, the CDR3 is TGTGCCAGCAGTTACACCGGGGCTGAAGCTTTCTTT. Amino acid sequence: CASSYTGAEAFF.